A selection of T cell receptor beta chains follows, all from one sample in a study of blood T cell repertoires in COVID-19. The data were produced by immunoSEQ multiplex PCR, yet TCRdb's version contains in-frame clones alone and is incomplete. Of about 320,000 clones listed, around 90% are singletons. The sequencing input was PBMCs or T cells enriched from blood (not recorded which). The receptor source for this set is a man in his sixties who had recovered from COVID-19. CDR3s include the opening cysteine and the closing phenylalanine or tryptophan. Fields, in order: V gene, J gene, D gene, CDR3 protein, CDR3 DNA. D genes are given only for firm matches.

>TRBV28|TRBJ1-5|.
CASNVFNQPQHF
TGTGCCAGCAATGTCTTCAATCAGCCCCAGCATTTT
>TRBV7-2|TRBJ2-3|TRBD2
CASSSARTSGPTDTQYF
TGTGCCAGCAGCTCGGCGCGGACTAGCGGGCCCACAGATACGCAGTATTTT
>TRBV5-1|TRBJ2-2|TRBD1
CASSLVSQGAANTGELFF
TGCGCCAGCAGCTTGGTGTCGCAGGGGGCCGCGAACACCGGGGAGCTGTTTTTT
>TRBV4-1|TRBJ2-6|TRBD1
CASSLGQGAVGANVLTF
TGCGCCAGCAGCCTCGGGCAGGGGGCGGTCGGGGCCAACGTCCTGACTTTC
>TRBV11-2|TRBJ2-7|.
CASSLGEEGYF
TGTGCCAGCAGCTTAGGAGAGGAGGGGTACTTC
>TRBV7-3|TRBJ2-1|TRBD1
CASAPGGSSYNEQFF
TGTGCCAGCGCACCAGGGGGTAGCTCCTACAATGAGCAGTTCTTC
>TRBV7-3|TRBJ2-1|TRBD2
CASSKVGTSGNFEQFF
TGTGCCAGCAGCAAGGTCGGGACTAGCGGGAACTTTGAGCAGTTCTTC
>TRBV6-2/TRBV6-3|TRBJ2-2|TRBD1
CASSVTGAAGELFF
TGTGCCAGCAGTGTAACAGGGGCGGCCGGGGAGCTGTTTTTT
>TRBV19|TRBJ1-5|.
CASSTSYSYQPQHF
TGTGCCAGTAGTACCTCATACAGCTATCAGCCCCAGCATTTT
>TRBV19|TRBJ2-7|TRBD1
CASRPRTGSNHEQYF
TGTGCCAGTAGACCGCGGACAGGGAGTAACCACGAGCAGTACTTC
>TRBV3-1/TRBV3-2|TRBJ1-2|.
CASSSGQNYGYTF
TGTGCCAGCAGCTCCGGACAGAACTATGGCTACACCTTC
>TRBV10-3|TRBJ1-6|TRBD1
CAISPRGGEYNSPLHF
TGTGCCATCAGTCCGCGAGGGGGCGAATATAATTCACCCCTCCACTTT
>TRBV11-2|TRBJ2-6|.
CASKSLGVDGANVLTF
TGTGCCAGCAAAAGCTTAGGGGTGGATGGGGCCAACGTCCTGACTTTC
>TRBV19|TRBJ1-3|TRBD1
CASSQGASSGNTIYF
TGTGCCAGTAGTCAGGGGGCGAGCTCTGGAAACACCATATATTTT
>TRBV11-2|TRBJ1-4|.
CASSSLGRRNEKLFF
TGTGCCAGCAGCTCCCTGGGGCGGCGGAATGAAAAACTGTTTTTT
>TRBV10-2|TRBJ1-5|.
CASSLDSYNQPQHF
TGCGCCAGCAGTCTGGACAGCTACAATCAGCCCCAGCATTTT
>TRBV1|TRBJ1-4|.
CTSSQVQGASANEKLFF
TGCACCAGCAGCCAGGTACAGGGGGCCTCCGCTAATGAAAAACTGTTTTTT